Sequencing of this T cell receptor (beta chain) was carried out in a study of glioma-infiltrating T cells after dendritic cell vaccination. Study outcomes and limitations: Only a small number of patients had complete blood and tumor samples.

Turning to this clone: The target antigen is unknown.

Germline-derived CDR1 and CDR2 are SGHRS and YFSETQ. Trimming stripped 0 bases from V and 7 bases from J, with 16 bases between. CDR3 size: 15 residues. Specified time point: after dendritic cell vaccination, including at tumor progression/relapse. Sequenced by immunoSEQ multiplex PCR; TCRdb stores in-frame clones only, minus some. The sample shows about 58,000 clones, 70% to 85% of them seen only once. The rearrangement uses TRBV5-1 and TRBJ1-2, with D perhaps TRBD1 (6 bases). The sequence was collected from a human donor with glioblastoma. Sequencing was performed on blood, taken after dendritic cell vaccination. This chain's CDR3 is CASSLGGPGEGGYTF. DNA of the CDR3: TGCGCCAGCAGCTTGGGGGGACCAGGGGAAGGTGGCTACACCTTC.